A single sample gave rise to the 5 T cell receptor beta chains below, sequenced in a study of read filtering for tumor transcriptome and immune sequencing. From around 0.4 ug of RNA, a library with molecular barcoded alpha/delta and beta/gamma adaptors was made. From the reads, TCRdb called clonotypes with MiXCR, one entry per CDR3 protein. The sample lists about 130,000 distinct CDR3 sequences; roughly 13% were seen once. The specimen was a population of CD138-negative cells sorted from bone marrow. The receptors were sampled from a donor older than 35 with multiple myeloma.

This clonotype was observed many times. The rearrangement links TRBV29-1 to TRBJ2-5, with a weak D call TRBD2 (6 bases). The CDR3 has 13 amino acids. CDR1 SQVTM and CDR2 ANQGSEA come from the germline V gene. Trimming took off 5 bases at V and 1 base at J, with 11 bases between the two ends. CDR3 sequence reads: CSVPASAQETQYF. The DNA of the CDR3 is TGCAGCGTTCCGGCTAGCGCCCAAGAGACCCAGTACTTC. The full variable domain, completed using reference TRBV29-1 and TRBJ2-5, is SAVISQKPSRDICQRGTSLTIQCQVDSQVTMMFWYRQQPGQSLTLIATANQGSEATYESGFVIDKFPISRPNLTFSTLTVSNMSPEDSSIYLCSVPASAQETQYFGPGTRLLVL.

This clonotype was detected many times. CDR3 protein: CASSFRASRSGELFF. The CDR3 DNA reads TGTGCCAGCAGCTTTAGGGCATCACGGTCCGGGGAGCTGTTTTTT. The chain links TRBV7-8 to TRBJ2-2; the D is unclear. The CDR3 has 15 amino acids. Germline V CDR1 and CDR2: SGHVS, FQNEAQ. The ends were cut back, 3 bases at V and 6 bases at J, with 14 bases in the middle.

This clonotype was detected a few times. This sequence may be a read error, since a much larger clone differs from it by one base. The chain uses TRBV29-1 and TRBJ2-3; D is uncertain. CDR3 length: 14 amino acids. The V end was cut by 1 base, the J end by 0 bases, with 8 bases between. CDR1 SQVTM and CDR2 ANQGSEA come from the germline V gene. The CDR3 loop is CSVEGQFSTDTQYF. In DNA, the CDR3 is TGCAGCGTTGAAGGGCAATTCAGCACAGATACGCAGTATTTT.

This clonotype was detected ten times or more. The V call is TRBV19, the J call TRBJ2-3; TRBD1 aligns across 9 bases. CDR1 is LNHDA and CDR2 is SQIVND in the germline V gene (reference sequence). The CDR3 totals 12 residues. The CDR3 loop is CAVGTGKDTQYF. CDR3 coding DNA: TGTGCGGTCGGGACAGGGAAGGATACGCAGTATTTT.

This clonotype was counted many times. The chain combines TRBV5-1 with TRBJ2-3; D perhaps matches TRBD2 (6 bases). Trimming pared 6 bases from V and 0 bases from J, leaving 11 bases between. This CDR3 comprises 14 residues. The germline V gene has CDR1 SGHRS and CDR2 YFSETQ. Written as DNA, the CDR3 is TGCGCCAGCAAAGCGGGCCTTAGCACAGATACGCAGTATTTT. The encoded protein is CASKAGLSTDTQYF.